This T cell receptor beta chain was identified during a study of T cell responses to AZD1222 COVID-19 vaccine. General observations from the study: Spike regions recognized by vaccine-associated CD4 TCRs spanned the protein, led by 160-218 and 743-854. Clonal diversity may have been underestimated, and the donors were mostly white British, with more females than males.

Timing groups of about 4 and about 12 weeks for second doses were pooled. Of note for this clone: The antigen is unknown.

The CDR3 has 16 residues. Trimming cost V 6 bases and J 6 bases, with 23 bases left between them. The germline V gene encodes CDR1 LNHDA and CDR2 SQIVND (reference sequence). Method: immunoSEQ multiplex PCR; TCRdb's copy keeps in-frame clones and lacks some. The repertoire holds approximately 120,000 clones, roughly 86% seen once, with more than 5.5% in the top ten. The clonotype originates from an adult who received the AZD1222 COVID-19 vaccine. V usage is TRBV19 and J usage is TRBJ1-2; D is uncertain. The sequenced sample was peripheral blood, obtained 28 days after the second AZD1222 dose. In DNA form, the CDR3 reads TGTGCCAGTAGCCCGATTTTCGAAAACAAGATCCATGGCTACACCTTC. Encoded protein: CASSPIFENKIHGYTF. Full variable domain (missing parts from reference TRBV19 and TRBJ1-2): DGGITQSPKYLFRKEGQNVTLSCEQNLNHDAMYWYRQDPGQGLRLIYYSQIVNDFQKGDIAEGYSVSREKKESFPLTVTSAQKNPTAFYLCASSPIFENKIHGYTFGSGTRLTVV.